These T cell receptor beta chains were read from a single sample in a study of regulatory T cells in long-lasting Graves disease. Via MiXCR, TCRdb re-called the multiplex PCR reads, giving one row per CDR3 protein. The table lists about 470,000 distinct CDR3 sequences, under 15% of them singletons. This sample also appeared in a second study, on T cells in Graves' hyperthyroidism and ophthalmopathy.

The starting material was peripheral blood mononuclear cells (PBMCs), obtained at new diagnosis, from a patient treated with antithyroid drugs. Receptors were obtained from a woman in her twenties or thirties with Graves disease. The CDR3 runs from the conserved cysteine through the conserved F or W.

CDR3 protein | J gene | V gene
CASVAPKGTSGSGGGQFF | TRBJ2-1 | TRBV7-9
CASSSDPGVVDTQYF | TRBJ2-3 | TRBV7-3
CASSLREIAYEQYF | TRBJ2-7 | TRBV11-2
CASSLGQDQETQYF | TRBJ2-5 | TRBV6-1
CASSKRARSDTQYF | TRBJ2-3 | TRBV5-1
CASSRQGANQETQYF | TRBJ2-5 | TRBV6-1
CASSNSANEKLFF | TRBJ1-4 | TRBV7-2
CASSGQTVTIYF | TRBJ1-3 | TRBV25-1
CASSEEGAISTDTQYF | TRBJ2-3 | TRBV2
CASTLASPYNEQFF | TRBJ2-1 | TRBV7-9